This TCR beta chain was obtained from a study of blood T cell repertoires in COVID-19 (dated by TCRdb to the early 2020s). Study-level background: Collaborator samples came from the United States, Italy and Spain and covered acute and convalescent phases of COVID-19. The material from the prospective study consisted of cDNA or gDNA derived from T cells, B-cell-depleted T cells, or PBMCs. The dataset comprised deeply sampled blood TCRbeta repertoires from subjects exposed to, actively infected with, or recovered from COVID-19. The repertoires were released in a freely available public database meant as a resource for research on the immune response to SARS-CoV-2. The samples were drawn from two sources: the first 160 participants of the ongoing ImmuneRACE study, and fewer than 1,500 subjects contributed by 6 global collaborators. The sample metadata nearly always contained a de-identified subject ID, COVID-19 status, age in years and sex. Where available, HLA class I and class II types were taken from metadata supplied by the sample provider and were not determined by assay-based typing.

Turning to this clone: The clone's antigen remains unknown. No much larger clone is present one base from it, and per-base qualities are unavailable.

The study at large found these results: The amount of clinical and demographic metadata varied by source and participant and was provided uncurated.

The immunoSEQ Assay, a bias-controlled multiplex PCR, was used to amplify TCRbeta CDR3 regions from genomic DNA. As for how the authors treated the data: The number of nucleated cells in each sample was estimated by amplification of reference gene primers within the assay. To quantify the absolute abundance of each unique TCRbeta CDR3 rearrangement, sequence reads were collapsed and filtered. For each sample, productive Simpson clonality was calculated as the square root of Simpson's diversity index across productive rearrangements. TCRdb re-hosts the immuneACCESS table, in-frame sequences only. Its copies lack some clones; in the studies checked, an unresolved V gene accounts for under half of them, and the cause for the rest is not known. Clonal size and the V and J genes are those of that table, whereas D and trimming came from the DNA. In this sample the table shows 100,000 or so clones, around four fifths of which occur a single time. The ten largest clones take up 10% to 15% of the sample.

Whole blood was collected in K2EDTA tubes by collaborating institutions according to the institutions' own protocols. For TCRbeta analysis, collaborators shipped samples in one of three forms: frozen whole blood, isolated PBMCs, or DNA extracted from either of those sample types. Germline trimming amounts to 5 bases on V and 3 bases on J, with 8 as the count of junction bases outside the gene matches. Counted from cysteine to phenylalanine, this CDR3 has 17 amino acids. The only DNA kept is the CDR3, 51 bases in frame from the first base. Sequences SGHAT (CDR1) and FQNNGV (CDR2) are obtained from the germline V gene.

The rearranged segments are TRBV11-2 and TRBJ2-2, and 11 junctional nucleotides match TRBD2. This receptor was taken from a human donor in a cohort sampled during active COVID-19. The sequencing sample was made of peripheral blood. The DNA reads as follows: TGTGCCAGCAGCCTCGGGACTAGCGGTGTGTACACCGGGGAGCTGTTTTTT. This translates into CASSLGTSGVYTGELFF.